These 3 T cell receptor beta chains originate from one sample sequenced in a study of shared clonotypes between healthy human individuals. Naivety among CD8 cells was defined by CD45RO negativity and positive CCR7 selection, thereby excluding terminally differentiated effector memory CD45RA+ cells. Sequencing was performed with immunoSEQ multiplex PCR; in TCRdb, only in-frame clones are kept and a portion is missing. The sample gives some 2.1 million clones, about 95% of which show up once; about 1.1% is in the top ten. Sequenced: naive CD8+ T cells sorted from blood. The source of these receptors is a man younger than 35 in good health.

The CDR3 sequence is CASSEYEGWELFF. Written as DNA, the CDR3 is TGTGCCAGCAGTGAATACGAGGGTTGGGAGCTGTTTTTT. This chain uses TRBV6-1 with TRBJ2-2, with a possible D match to TRBD2 (5 bases). V was clipped by 2 bases and J by 9 bases, with 10 bases between them. The CDR3 is made up of 13 amino acids. In germline, CDR1 is MNHNS, CDR2 SASEGT.

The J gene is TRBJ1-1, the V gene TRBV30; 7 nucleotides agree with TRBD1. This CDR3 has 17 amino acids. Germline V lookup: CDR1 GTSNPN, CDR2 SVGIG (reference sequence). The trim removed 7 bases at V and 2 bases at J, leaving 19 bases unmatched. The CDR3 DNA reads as TGTGCCTCCAAGGGTCGGTCAGGGGGACTCCGAAACACTGAAGCTTTCTTT. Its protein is CASKGRSGGLRNTEAFF.

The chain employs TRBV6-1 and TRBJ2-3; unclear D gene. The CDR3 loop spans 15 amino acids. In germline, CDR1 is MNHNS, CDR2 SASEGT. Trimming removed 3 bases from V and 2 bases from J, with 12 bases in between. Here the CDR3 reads CASSDAARYTDTQYF. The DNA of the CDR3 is TGTGCCAGCAGTGATGCAGCGAGGTACACAGATACGCAGTATTTT.